Each of the 15 T cell receptor beta chains below was sequenced from the same sample in a study of PD-1 blockade in classical Hodgkin lymphoma (TCRdb year 2020). Libraries were prepared through the immunoSEQ multiplex PCR assay. TCRdb mirrors the immuneACCESS table, restricted to in-frame sequences. Some clones are absent from its copies; in checked studies, under half trace to an unresolved V gene, and the reason for the others is unknown. This sample lists about 13,000 clones; around 80% were detected once. The ten largest make up roughly 22% of the sample. The sample's time point label, decoded: cycle 1 day 1 (C1D1), immediately before nivolumab initiation. Every trial patient had relapsed following autologous stem cell transplantation, and prior brentuximab vedotin exposure was what differed among cohorts A, B and C. This sample comprised peripheral blood mononuclear cells (PBMCs), obtained at baseline. The receptors come from a human donor with classical Hodgkin lymphoma.

The chain combines TRBV5-5 with TRBJ2-1; D remains unclear. Germline V gene data show CDR1 as SGHKS and CDR2 as YYEKEE (reference sequence). The CDR3 loop spans 14 amino acids. With 0 bases removed from V and 2 bases from J, the gap between germline ends came to 6 bases. For the CDR3, the DNA is TGTGCCAGCAGCTTGGGTGGGGCCTACAATGAGCAGTTCTTC. Its translation: CASSLGGAYNEQFF.

The rearrangement joins TRBV7-9 to TRBJ1-6, with D tentatively TRBD1 (5 bases). This CDR3 is 14 amino acids long. Trimming removed 1 base at V and 10 bases at J, with 11 bases between. In germline, CDR1 is SEHNR, CDR2 FQNEAQ (reference sequence). CDR3 bases: TGTGCCAGCAGCTTAGGACAGTTCGGGTCACCCCTCCACTTT. Translation gives CASSLGQFGSPLHF.

The chain couples TRBV5-4 to TRBJ2-2, with a possible D match to TRBD1 (6 bases). The germline gives CDR1 SGHNT, CDR2 YYREEE (reference sequence). CDR3 size: 16 residues. V lost 4 bases and J 6 bases, leaving 19 bases between the germline ends. Here the CDR3 reads CASSPGGAGAAGELFF. The CDR3 region has the DNA TGTGCCAGCAGCCCTGGTGGGGCAGGGGCGGCCGGGGAGCTGTTTTTT.

The V gene is TRBV6-5, the J gene TRBJ1-1; D perhaps matches TRBD1 (5 bases). The V end lost 5 bases, the J end lost 11 bases, and 15 bases lay between the germline ends. This CDR3 spans 12 amino acids. Germline CDR1 and CDR2: MNHEY and SVGAGI. In DNA, the CDR3 is TGTGCCAGCAGTACATCTGCGGGGGTGGCTTTCTTT. Its protein is CASSTSAGVAFF.

The rearrangement joins TRBV5-1 to TRBJ2-5; D not resolved. CDR3 length: 11 residues. CDR1 SGHRS and CDR2 YFSETQ come from the germline V gene. Trimming cost V 1 base and J 3 bases, with 1 base left between them. CDR3 protein: CASSLKETQYF. The CDR3 region has the DNA TGCGCCAGCAGCTTGAAAGAGACCCAGTACTTC.

This chain joins TRBV19 and TRBJ2-1, with 12 positions matching TRBD2. V lost 3 bases and J lost 8; bases outside the gene matches: 5. Looked up from germline, CDR1 is LNHDA and CDR2 is SQIVND (reference sequence). This CDR3 region has 15 residues. For the CDR3, the DNA is TGTGCCAGTAGTATTAAGACTAGCGGGGGCTATGAGCAGTTCTTC. Encoded protein: CASSIKTSGGYEQFF.

CDR3 sequence (DNA): TGTGCCAGCAGCTTAGAAGGGCCAGGAGGGGGCCAAAATTCACCCCTCCACTTT. Its translation is CASSLEGPGGGQNSPLHF. The gene calls are TRBV11-3 and TRBJ1-6; 7 bases fit TRBD1. The length of the CDR3 is 18 residues. Germline lookup yields CDR1 SGHNT and CDR2 YENEEA. Trimming removed 0 bases from V and 7 bases from J; junction bases left unmatched: 12.

V and J are TRBV5-6 and TRBJ1-1, with D uncertain. The CDR3 sequence is 16 residues long. Germline assignment: CDR1 SGHDT and CDR2 YYEEEE. V shed 1 base and J shed 5 bases, with 18 bases lying between them. CDR3: CASSLFIGIVRTEAFF. The CDR3 bases are TGTGCCAGCAGCTTGTTTATAGGGATAGTTAGAACTGAAGCTTTCTTT.

This clone occurred once. The chain employs TRBV6-5 and TRBJ1-2; TRBD1 matches at 8 bases. The J segment lost 4 bases and the V segment lost 6 bases, leaving 4 bases of the junction unmatched. The germline gives CDR1 MNHEY, CDR2 SVGAGI. The CDR3 has 13 residues. The CDR3: CASRGTGSYGYTF. In DNA, the CDR3 is TGTGCCAGCAGGGGGACAGGATCCTATGGCTACACCTTC.

The V gene is TRBV19, the J gene TRBJ1-1; D is ambiguous. The germline CDR1 and CDR2 sequences are LNHDA and SQIVND (reference sequence). V dropped 6 bases and J dropped 6 bases, with 14 bases sitting between them. The CDR3 extends over 13 amino acids. CDR3 coding DNA: TGTGCCAGTAGCCCCCTAATTGAGGCTGAAGCTTTCTTT. This codes for CASSPLIEAEAFF.

V gene TRBV11-2 combines with J gene TRBJ1-1; tentative D call: TRBD1 (6 bases). V lost 2 bases, J lost 7 bases, and 11 bases lay in between. The CDR3 consists of 13 residues. The germline V gene has CDR1 SGHAT and CDR2 FQNNGV. The CDR3 loop is CASSLIPDSEAFF. The CDR3, as DNA: TGTGCCAGCAGCTTAATTCCGGACAGTGAAGCTTTCTTT.

The chain combines TRBV18 with TRBJ2-7; D might be TRBD1 (5 bases). This CDR3 spans 14 amino acids. Looked up from germline, CDR1 is KGHSH and CDR2 is LQKENI. Deletions cut 1 base from V and 6 bases from J, with 13 bases between. CDR3 loop: CASSPLYQGGEQYF. The CDR3 nucleotides are TGTGCCAGCTCACCACTATATCAGGGCGGCGAGCAGTACTTC.

The chain joins TRBV6-1 to TRBJ1-3, with D unclear. The CDR3 is 12 amino acids. Germline V lookup: CDR1 MNHNS, CDR2 SASEGT. Trimming took off 5 bases at V and 8 bases at J, with 10 bases between the two ends. CDR3 nucleotide sequence: TGTGCCAGCAGTTTCGTCGGAGACACCATATATTTT. As protein: CASSFVGDTIYF.

This chain links TRBV15 with TRBJ2-5, with 14 bases fitting TRBD2. From germline, CDR1 is LNHNV and CDR2 YYDKDF (reference sequence). This CDR3 has 17 amino acids. The V gene end was trimmed by 5 bases and the J gene end by 3 bases; junction bases not matched to a gene: 8. The CDR3 here is CATSLGSGLAGEETQYF. The CDR3 nucleotides read TGTGCCACCAGCTTAGGTTCGGGACTAGCGGGGGAAGAGACCCAGTACTTC.

The chain joins TRBV5-1 to TRBJ1-2; D not resolved. CDR1 SGHRS and CDR2 YFSETQ come from the germline V gene. V lost 0 bases and J 8 bases, leaving 11 bases between the germline ends. There are 13 residues in the CDR3. The CDR3 region is CASSLGQGLGYTF. The DNA for the CDR3 is TGCGCCAGCAGCTTGGGGCAAGGGCTGGGCTACACCTTC.